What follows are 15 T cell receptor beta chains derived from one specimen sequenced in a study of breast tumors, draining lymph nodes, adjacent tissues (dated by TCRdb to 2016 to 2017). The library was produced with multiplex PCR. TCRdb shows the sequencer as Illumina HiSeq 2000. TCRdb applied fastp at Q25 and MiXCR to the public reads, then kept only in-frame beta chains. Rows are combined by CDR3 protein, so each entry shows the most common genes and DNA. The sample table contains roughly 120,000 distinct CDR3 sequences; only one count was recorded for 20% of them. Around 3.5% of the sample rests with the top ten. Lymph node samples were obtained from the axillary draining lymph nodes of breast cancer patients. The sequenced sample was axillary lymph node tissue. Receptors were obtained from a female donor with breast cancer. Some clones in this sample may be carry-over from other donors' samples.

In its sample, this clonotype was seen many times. Here the CDR3 DNA reads TGCAGTGCTAGAAAAGGGGACCAGCCCCAGCATTTT. Its translation: CSARKGDQPQHF. This chain connects TRBV20-1 to TRBJ1-5, with D perhaps matching TRBD1 (5 bases). CDR1 and CDR2 from the germline V gene are DFQATT and SNEGSKA (reference sequence). The CDR3 sequence is 12 residues long. Trimming removed 2 bases from V and 7 bases from J, with 9 bases in between.

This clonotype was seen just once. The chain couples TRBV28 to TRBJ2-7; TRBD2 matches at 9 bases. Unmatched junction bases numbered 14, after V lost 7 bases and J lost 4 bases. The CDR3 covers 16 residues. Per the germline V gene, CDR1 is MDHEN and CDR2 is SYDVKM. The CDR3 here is CASKTQGGGRVYEQYF. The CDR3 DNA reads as TGTGCCAGCAAGACTCAAGGGGGCGGGAGGGTTTACGAGCAGTACTTC. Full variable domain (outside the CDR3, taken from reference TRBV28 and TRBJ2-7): DVKVTQSSRYLVKRTGEKVFLECVQDMDHENMFWYRQDPGLGLRLIYFSYDVKMKEKGDIPEGYSVSREKKERFSLILESASTNQTSMYLCASKTQGGGRVYEQYFGPGTRLTVT.

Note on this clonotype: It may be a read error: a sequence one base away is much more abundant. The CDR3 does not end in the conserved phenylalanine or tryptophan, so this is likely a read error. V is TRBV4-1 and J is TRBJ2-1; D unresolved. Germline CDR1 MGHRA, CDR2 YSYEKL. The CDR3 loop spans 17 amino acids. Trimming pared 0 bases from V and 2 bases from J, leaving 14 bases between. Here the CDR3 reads CASSQDLGLVTYNEQFL. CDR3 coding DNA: TGCGCCAGCAGCCAAGATCTAGGCCTAGTCACCTACAATGAGCAGTTCCTC.

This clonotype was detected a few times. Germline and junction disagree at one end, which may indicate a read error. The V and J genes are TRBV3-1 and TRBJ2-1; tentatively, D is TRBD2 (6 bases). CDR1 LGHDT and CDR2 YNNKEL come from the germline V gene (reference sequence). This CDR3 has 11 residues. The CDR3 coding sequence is TGTGCCAGCAGCCAAGATGCGGGGTTGGACTTC. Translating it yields CASSQDAGLDF.

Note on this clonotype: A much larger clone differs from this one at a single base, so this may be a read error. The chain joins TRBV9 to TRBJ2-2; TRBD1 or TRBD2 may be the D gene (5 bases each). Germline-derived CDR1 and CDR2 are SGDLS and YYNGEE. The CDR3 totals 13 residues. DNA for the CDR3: TGTGTCAGCAGCGTATGGGGGACCGGGGAGCTGTTTTTT. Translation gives CVSSVWGTGELFF. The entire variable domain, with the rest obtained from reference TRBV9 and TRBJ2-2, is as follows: DSGVTQTPKHLITATGQRVTLRCSPRSGDLSVYWYQQSLDQGLQFLIQYYNGEERAKGNILERFSAQQFPDLHSELNLSSLELGDSALYFCVSSVWGTGELFFGEGSRLTVL.

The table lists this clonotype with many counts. The CDR3 nucleotides read TGTGCCACCAGTGACTCAGGGATCTCTGGAAACACCATATATTTT. Its protein product is CATSDSGISGNTIYF. The V and J genes are TRBV24-1 and TRBJ1-3, with a possible D match to TRBD1 (5 bases). Germline CDR1 and CDR2: KGHDR and SFDVKD. The CDR3 length is 15 residues. The germline V and J ends were trimmed by 4 bases and 0 bases, with 9 bases remaining between them.

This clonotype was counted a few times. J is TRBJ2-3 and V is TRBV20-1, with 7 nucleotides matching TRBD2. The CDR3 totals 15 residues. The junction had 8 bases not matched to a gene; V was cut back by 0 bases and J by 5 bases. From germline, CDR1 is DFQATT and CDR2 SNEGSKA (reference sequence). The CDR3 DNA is TGCAGTGCTAGAGATCCCAGCGGGGAGGGAGATACGCAGTATTTT. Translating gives CSARDPSGEGDTQYF.

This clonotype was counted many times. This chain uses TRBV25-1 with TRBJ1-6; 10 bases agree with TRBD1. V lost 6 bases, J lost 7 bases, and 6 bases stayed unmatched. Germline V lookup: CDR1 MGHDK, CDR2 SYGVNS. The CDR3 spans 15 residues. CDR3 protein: CASRPPGQGNSPLHF. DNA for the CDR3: TGTGCCAGCAGACCGCCGGGACAGGGGAATTCACCCCTCCACTTT.

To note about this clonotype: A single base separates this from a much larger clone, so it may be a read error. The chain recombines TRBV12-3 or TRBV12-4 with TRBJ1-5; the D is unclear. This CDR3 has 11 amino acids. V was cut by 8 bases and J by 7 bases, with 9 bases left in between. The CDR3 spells CASEAVQPQHF. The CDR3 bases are TGTGCCAGCGAGGCTGTACAGCCCCAGCATTTT.

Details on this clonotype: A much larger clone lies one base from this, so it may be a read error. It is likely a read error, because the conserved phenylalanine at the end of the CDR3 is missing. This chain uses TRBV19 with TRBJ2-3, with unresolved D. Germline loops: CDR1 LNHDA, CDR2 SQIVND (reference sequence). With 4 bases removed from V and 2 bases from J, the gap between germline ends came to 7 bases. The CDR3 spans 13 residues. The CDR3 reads CASSRRFTDTQYS. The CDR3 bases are TGTGCCAGTAGTAGAAGATTCACAGATACGCAGTATTCT.

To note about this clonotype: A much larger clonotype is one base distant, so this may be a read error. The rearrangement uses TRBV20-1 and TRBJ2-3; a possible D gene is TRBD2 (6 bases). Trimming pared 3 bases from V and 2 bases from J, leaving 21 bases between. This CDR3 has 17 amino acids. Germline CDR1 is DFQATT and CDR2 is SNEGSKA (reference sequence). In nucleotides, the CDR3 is TGCAGTGCTAGGTCGTTTACGGCGGGGCAACTCACAGATACGCAGTATTTT. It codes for CSARSFTAGQLTDTQYF.

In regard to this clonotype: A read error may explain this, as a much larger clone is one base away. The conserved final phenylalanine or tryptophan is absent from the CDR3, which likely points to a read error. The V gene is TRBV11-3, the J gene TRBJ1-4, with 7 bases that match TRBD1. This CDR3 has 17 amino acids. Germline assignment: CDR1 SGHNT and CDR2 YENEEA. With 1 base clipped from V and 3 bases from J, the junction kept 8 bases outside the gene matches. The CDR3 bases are TGTGCCAGCAGCTTAGCTACGAGGGGGCCTGCTAATGAAAAACTGTTTCTT. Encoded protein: CASSLATRGPANEKLFL.

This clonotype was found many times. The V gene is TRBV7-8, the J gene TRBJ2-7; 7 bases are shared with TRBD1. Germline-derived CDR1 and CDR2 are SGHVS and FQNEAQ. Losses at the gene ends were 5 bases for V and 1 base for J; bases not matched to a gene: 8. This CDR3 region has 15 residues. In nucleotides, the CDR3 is TGTGCCAGCAGCGCCAGGGGGATTGGATCCTACGAGCAGTACTTC. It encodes CASSARGIGSYEQYF.

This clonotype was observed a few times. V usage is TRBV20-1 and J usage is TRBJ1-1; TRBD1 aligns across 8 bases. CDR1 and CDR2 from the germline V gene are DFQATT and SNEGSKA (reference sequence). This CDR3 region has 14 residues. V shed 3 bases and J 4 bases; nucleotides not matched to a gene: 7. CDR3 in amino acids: CSASAGGIITEAFF. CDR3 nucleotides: TGCAGTGCTAGTGCAGGGGGCATTATCACTGAAGCTTTCTTT.

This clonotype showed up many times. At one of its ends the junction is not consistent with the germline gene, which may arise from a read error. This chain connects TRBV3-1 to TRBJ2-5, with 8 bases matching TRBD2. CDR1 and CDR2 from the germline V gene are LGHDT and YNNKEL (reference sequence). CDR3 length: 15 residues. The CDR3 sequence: CASSPPGLGGETQYF. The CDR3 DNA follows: TGTGCCAGCAGCCCGCCGGGACTAGGAGGGGAGACCCAGTATTTC.